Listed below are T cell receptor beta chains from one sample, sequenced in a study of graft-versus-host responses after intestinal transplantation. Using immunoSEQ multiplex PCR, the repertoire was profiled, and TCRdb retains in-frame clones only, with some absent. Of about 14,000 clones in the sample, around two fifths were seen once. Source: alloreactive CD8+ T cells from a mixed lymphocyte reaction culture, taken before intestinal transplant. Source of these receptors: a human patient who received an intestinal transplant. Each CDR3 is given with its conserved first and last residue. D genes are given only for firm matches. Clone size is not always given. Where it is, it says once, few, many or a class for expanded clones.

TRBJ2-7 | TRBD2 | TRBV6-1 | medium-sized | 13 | CASNPGLFYEQYF | TGTGCCAGCAACCCGGGACTATTCTACGAGCAGTACTTC
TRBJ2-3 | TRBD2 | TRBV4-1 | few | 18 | CASSQVPLAGGSTDTQYF | TGCGCCAGCAGCCAAGTGCCGCTAGCGGGGGGGAGCACAGATACGCAGTATTTT
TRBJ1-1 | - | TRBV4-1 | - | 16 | CASSPGVVDLNTEAFF | TGCGCCAGCAGCCCGGGGGTTGTAGACTTGAACACTGAAGCTTTCTTT
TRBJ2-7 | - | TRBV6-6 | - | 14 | CASSPGDTSYEQYF | TGTGCCAGCAGCCCTGGGGACACGTCCTACGAGCAGTACTTC
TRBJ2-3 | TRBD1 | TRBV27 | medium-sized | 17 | CASSFISGTGGPDTQYF | TGTGCCAGCAGTTTTATCTCCGGGACAGGGGGCCCAGATACGCAGTATTTT
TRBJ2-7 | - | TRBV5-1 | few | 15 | CASSLGLALFYEQYF | TGCGCCAGCAGCTTGGGGCTAGCGTTGTTCTACGAGCAGTACTTC
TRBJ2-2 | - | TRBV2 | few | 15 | CASSVRYQNTGELFF | TGTGCCAGCAGTGTACGGTATCAAAACACCGGGGAGCTGTTTTTT
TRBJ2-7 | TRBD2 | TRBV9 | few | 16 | CASSPGTAGEGYEQYF | TGTGCCAGCAGCCCGGGGACGGCCGGGGAGGGCTACGAGCAGTACTTC
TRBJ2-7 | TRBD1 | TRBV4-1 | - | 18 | CASSQDYFRQGRTYEQYF | TGCGCCAGCAGCCAAGATTATTTCCGACAGGGGCGAACCTACGAGCAGTACTTC
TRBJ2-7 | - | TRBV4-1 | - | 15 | CASSPRGSLSYEQYF | TGTGCCAGCAGCCCCCGGGGTAGCCTCTCCTACGAGCAGTACTTC
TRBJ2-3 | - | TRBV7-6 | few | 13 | CASGTQPGDTQYF | TGTGCCAGCGGTACCCAACCCGGGGATACGCAGTATTTT
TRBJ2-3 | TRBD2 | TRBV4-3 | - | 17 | CASSQDRSGGPTDTQYF | TGCGCCAGCAGCCAAGATCGCAGCGGGGGACCCACAGATACGCAGTATTTT
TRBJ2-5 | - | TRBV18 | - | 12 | CASSALQETQYF | TGTGCCAGCTCAGCGCTCCAAGAGACCCAGTACTTC
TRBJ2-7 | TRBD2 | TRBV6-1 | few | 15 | CASSDLAGWSYEQYF | TGTGCCAGCAGCGACCTAGCGGGATGGTCCTACGAGCAGTACTTC
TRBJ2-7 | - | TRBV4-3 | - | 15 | CASSQVATTSYEQYF | TGCGCCAGCAGCCAAGTCGCTACCACCTCCTACGAGCAGTACTTC
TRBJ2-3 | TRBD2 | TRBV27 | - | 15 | CASSLSASGADTQYF | TGTGCCAGCTCCTTATCGGCTAGCGGGGCGGATACGCAGTATTTT
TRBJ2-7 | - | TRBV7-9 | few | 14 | CASSNYRESYEQYF | TGTGCCAGCAGCAATTACAGGGAGTCCTACGAGCAGTACTTC
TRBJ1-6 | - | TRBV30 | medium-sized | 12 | CAWSAGLPPLHF | TGTGCCTGGAGTGCGGGACTTCCACCCCTCCACTTT
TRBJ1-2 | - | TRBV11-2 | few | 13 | CASSFSGNYGYTF | TGTGCCAGCAGCTTTTCAGGGAACTATGGCTACACCTTC
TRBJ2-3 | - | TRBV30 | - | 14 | CAWSGLRGADTQYF | TGTGCCTGGAGTGGGCTCAGGGGCGCAGATACGCAGTATTTT
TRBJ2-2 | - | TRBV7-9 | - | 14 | CASSHGSLLGELFF | TGTGCCAGCAGCCACGGGTCTCTCCTAGGGGAGCTGTTTTTT
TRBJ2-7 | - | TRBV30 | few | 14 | CAWSVLGAVYEQYF | TGTGCCTGGAGTGTTCTGGGGGCCGTCTACGAGCAGTACTTC
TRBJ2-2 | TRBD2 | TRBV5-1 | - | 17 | CASSFWTSGGNTGELFF | TGCGCCAGCAGCTTCTGGACTAGCGGAGGAAACACCGGGGAGCTGTTTTTT
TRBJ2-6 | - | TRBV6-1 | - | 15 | CASSVFGGWANVLTF | TGTGCCAGCAGTGTGTTTGGAGGCTGGGCCAATGTCCTGACTTTC
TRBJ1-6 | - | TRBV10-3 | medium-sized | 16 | CAISETGSSYNSPLHF | TGTGCCATCAGTGAGACAGGGAGCTCCTATAATTCACCCCTCCACTTT
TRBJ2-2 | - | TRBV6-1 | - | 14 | CASTFRLLTGELFF | TGTGCCAGCACATTTAGACTTCTCACCGGGGAGCTGTTTTTT
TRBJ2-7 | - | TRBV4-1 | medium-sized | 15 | CASSQVEYGSYEQYF | TGCGCCAGCAGCCAAGTGGAGTATGGGTCTTACGAGCAGTACTTC
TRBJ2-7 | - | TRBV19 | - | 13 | CASSIGGSYEQYF | TGTGCCAGTAGTATCGGGGGCTCCTACGAGCAGTACTTC
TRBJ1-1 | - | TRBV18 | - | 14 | CASSPNVNAGEAFF | TGTGCCAGCTCACCAAACGTGAACGCGGGTGAAGCTTTCTTT
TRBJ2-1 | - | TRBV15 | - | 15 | CATSRTRESYNEQFF | TGTGCCACCAGCAGAACCCGGGAGTCCTACAATGAGCAGTTCTTC
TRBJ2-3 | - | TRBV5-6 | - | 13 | CASSFPLTDTQYF | TGTGCCAGCAGCTTCCCTCTCACAGATACGCAGTATTTT
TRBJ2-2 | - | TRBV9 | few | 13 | CASSVYNTGELFF | TGTGCCAGCAGCGTATATAACACCGGGGAGCTGTTTTTT
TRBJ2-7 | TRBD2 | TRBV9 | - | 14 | CASSVASGDYEQYF | TGTGCCAGCAGCGTAGCTAGCGGGGACTACGAGCAGTACTTC
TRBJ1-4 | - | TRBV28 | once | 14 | CASSFRATNEKLFF | TGTGCCAGCAGTTTTCGCGCAACTAATGAAAAACTGTTTTTT
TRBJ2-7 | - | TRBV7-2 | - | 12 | CASSLGGDEQYF | TGTGCCAGCAGCTTAGGGGGGGACGAGCAGTACTTC
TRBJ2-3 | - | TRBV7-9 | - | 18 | CASSSTLGSSPIGNTQYF | TGTGCCAGCAGCTCTACCCTTGGGAGCTCCCCCATCGGGAATACGCAGTATTTT